The TCR beta chain described here comes from a study of cytomegalovirus exposure and HLA in healthy donors. Study-level points and caveats: In a later analysis, CMV-associated beta chains were mostly HLA-associated, it appeared.

PCR employed 60 Vbeta and 13 Jbeta primers. Sequenced by immunoSEQ multiplex PCR; TCRdb stores in-frame clones only, minus some. The sample consists of roughly 150,000 clones, around 84% of them appearing once. The CDR3 extends over 15 amino acids. Trimming removed 4 bases from V and 7 bases from J; junction bases left unmatched: 9. Germline values: CDR1 MDHEN, CDR2 SYDVKM. As regards this clone: Its cognate antigen is unknown.

The source is a boy between 2 and 10 years old in good health and CMV-seronegative. The V and J genes are TRBV28 and TRBJ1-5; TRBD1 aligns across 8 bases. The sample was PBMCs. CDR3 residues: CASSSHGQGKQPQHF. In nucleotides, the CDR3 is TGTGCCAGCAGTTCCCATGGACAGGGAAAACAGCCCCAGCATTTT.